This T cell receptor beta chain appears in the sequencing data of a study of blood T cell repertoires in COVID-19. Study-level background: Both acute and convalescent COVID-19 samples were obtained from the United States, Italy and Spain.

Original data processing: The authors estimated nucleated cell counts from reference gene primer amplification. Produced via immunoSEQ multiplex PCR; TCRdb's table is partial and in-frame only. The V and J calls and the clone size are those of that table, but D and trimming were determined from the DNA. This table has approximately 300,000 clones, about 89% appearing once. From germline, CDR1 is GTSNPN and CDR2 SVGIG (reference sequence). The length of the CDR3 is 16 residues. With 2 bases clipped from V and 6 bases from J, the junction kept 6 bases outside the gene matches. Assignment of participants to cohorts was predicated upon participant-reported clinical history.

V is TRBV30 and J is TRBJ1-6, with 11 bases fitting TRBD1. The sequencing sample was made of PBMCs or T cells enriched from blood (not recorded which). This sequence was found in a woman aged 18-29 years who had recovered from COVID-19. CDR3 residues: CAWSYTGTGGNSPLHF. The CDR3 DNA sequence: TGTGCCTGGAGTTATACTGGGACAGGGGGTAATTCACCCCTCCACTTT.